This T cell receptor (beta chain) was identified in a study of vaccination and CD4 T cells after COVID-19 (dated by TCRdb to between 2020 and 2023). Study-wide context: SARS-CoV-2 positivity had been established in the convalescent patients by nasal swab PCR, and mild disease was recorded in several of these patients and severe disease in one. Six males and four females were included in the convalescent cohort, with two Hispanic individuals, seven Caucasians, two Asians and one multiracial person represented. Participants got two doses of the Pfizer-BioNTech BNT162b2 vaccine (n=8) or two doses of the Moderna mRNA-1273 vaccine (n=2). Post-COVID blood samples from convalescent patients were collected a median of about 110 days after diagnosis, with a range of 35 to 161 days. The time from the second vaccine dose to post-vaccine blood sampling had a median of roughly 79 days and ranged from roughly 13 to 241 days. Culture stimuli were overlapping spike peptide pools from SARS-CoV-2 and from the common cold coronaviruses HCoV-NL63, HCoV-OC43 and HCoV-229E. Control cultures received a CEFX viral epitope pool as the positive control, an HIV-1 Nef peptide pool as the negative control, or no peptide. The spike-specific CD4+ TCR repertoire was compared before and after mRNA vaccination in 10 COVID-19 convalescent patients and a few infection-naive healthy vaccine recipients.

Interpreted using the paper, the treatment or condition label stands for: approximately nine-day PBMC culture with coronavirus spike peptide pools or control peptides (ViraFEST assay). The study used the ViraFEST assay, which expanded antigen-specific T cells with peptide pools and then identified expanded clonotypes by TCR sequencing. The convalescent patients' positive SARS-CoV-2 PCR tests fell between March and December 2020, which was before the Alpha, Beta and Delta variants emerged in the United States. PBMCs were cultured at approximately 2.1 million per well in IMDM supplemented with about 5% human AB serum and about 10 IU/ml IL-2, with approximately 11 ug/ml peptide pools added. On days 3 and 7, half of the culture medium was replaced with fresh IL-2-containing medium. After less than twelve days of culture, CD4+ T cells were isolated by negative selection with the EasySep CD4+ T cell isolation kit. Ficoll-Paque Plus gradient centrifugation was used to isolate PBMCs from whole blood, and the isolated PBMCs were then either used fresh or cryopreserved at -140C. Culture conditions were generally each tested in triplicate wells.

About this clonotype: Its recognized antigen is unknown. It has no much larger one-base neighbor in the sample; base qualities were not kept.

The library relied on PCR. At the Johns Hopkins FTIC core, DNA from the cultured CD4+ T cells underwent TCR sequencing with the Oncomine TCR Beta short-read assay. The QIAamp micro DNA kit was used to extract genomic DNA from the cultured CD4+ T cells. Oncomine TCR Beta libraries from cultured CD4+ T cells were pooled using unique dual indexes and sequenced on an Illumina iSeq 100. In the source study's methods: Non-productive sequences were removed, and CDR3s that did not start with C, did not end with F or W, or were shorter than 7 amino acids were discarded. The MANAFEST web application was used to identify antigen-specific clonotypes by comparing peptide-stimulated wells against reference wells and other culture wells. For a clone to be called positive, the clone needed an FDR below 0.05, an odds ratio above 5, and a productive frequency above 0.1% in at least two of three replicate wells. Cross-reactive clonotypes were defined as significantly expanded in both SARS-CoV-2 spike wells and at least one common cold coronavirus spike condition. Similarity between CDR3 sequences was evaluated in R version 3.6.1 using Levenshtein distances (stringdist) and unrooted phylogenetic trees (ape). The public reads were run again by TCRdb, first through fastp at Q25 and then through MiXCR, and only productive beta chains were kept. CDR3 protein sequences are deduplicated, and each keeps its most common genes and DNA. In this record, the V and J calls reflect TCRdb's handling and not the investigators' own analysis. The sample table holds under 25,000 distinct CDR3 sequences, of which approximately 27% were seen once. 11% of the sample goes to the ten largest clones.

General findings and caveats noted by the study authors: Although the median number of SARS-CoV-2-reactive clonotypes went up from roughly 23 after infection to some 37 after vaccination, the increase was not significant. Only a relatively small number of convalescent patients were included in the study, and early timepoints following natural infection were not analyzed. Nearly all vaccine-specific clones in convalescent patients (304 of 307) were mono-reactive for SARS-CoV-2 spike rather than cross-reactive with common cold coronaviruses. In convalescent patients, a median roughly 88% of post-vaccine SARS-CoV-2-reactive clones were detected only after vaccination, suggesting vaccine-specific priming.

There are 17 amino acids in the CDR3, from cysteine to phenylalanine inclusive. Just the 51-base CDR3 DNA is kept, in frame starting at base 1. From the germline V gene, CDR1 is MDHEN and CDR2 is SYDVKM. Trimming at the junction amounts to 5 bases on V and 1 base on J, and the germline ends lie 18 bases apart. The sequencing sample was made of cultured CD4+ T cells from blood. The TCR sequence derives from a human donor with COVID-19. The chain is made from TRBV28 and TRBJ1-5; the D gene is unclear. The CDR3 protein: CASSPPPRVQSNQPQHF. The base sequence is TGTGCCAGCAGTCCTCCCCCCCGGGTTCAGAGCAATCAGCCCCAGCATTTT.